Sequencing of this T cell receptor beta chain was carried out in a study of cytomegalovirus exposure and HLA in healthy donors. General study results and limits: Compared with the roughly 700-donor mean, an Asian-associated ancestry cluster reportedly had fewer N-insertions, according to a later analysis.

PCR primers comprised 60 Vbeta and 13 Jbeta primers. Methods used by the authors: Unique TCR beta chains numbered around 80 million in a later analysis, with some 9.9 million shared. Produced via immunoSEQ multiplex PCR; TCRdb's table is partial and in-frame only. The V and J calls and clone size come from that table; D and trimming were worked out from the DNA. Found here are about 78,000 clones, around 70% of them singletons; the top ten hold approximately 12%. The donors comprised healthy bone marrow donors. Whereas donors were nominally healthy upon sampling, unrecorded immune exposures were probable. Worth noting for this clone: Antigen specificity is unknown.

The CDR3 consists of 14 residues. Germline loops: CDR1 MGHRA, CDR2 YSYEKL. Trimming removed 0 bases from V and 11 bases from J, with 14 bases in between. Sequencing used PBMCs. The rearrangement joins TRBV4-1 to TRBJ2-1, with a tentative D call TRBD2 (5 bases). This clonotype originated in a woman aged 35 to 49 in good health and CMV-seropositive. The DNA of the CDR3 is TGCGCCAGCAGCCAAGATCCGGGAAACAGCCAGCAGTTCTTC. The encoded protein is CASSQDPGNSQQFF.